Each of the 14 T cell receptor beta chains below was sequenced from the same sample in a study of blood T cell repertoires in COVID-19. Sequencing was performed with immunoSEQ multiplex PCR; in TCRdb, only in-frame clones are kept and a portion is missing. The sample lists about 150,000 clones, about 89% occurring once. The sample taken for sequencing was peripheral blood. Receptor source: a man older than 75 with acute or convalescent COVID-19.

The chain has TRBV2 and TRBJ2-1; no reliable D call. Per the germline V gene, CDR1 is SNHLY and CDR2 is FYNNEI. This CDR3 region has 15 residues. Trimming cost V 4 bases and J 3 bases, with 13 bases left between them. This CDR3 is CASSVGTSFYNEQFF. DNA for the CDR3: TGTGCCAGCAGTGTGGGCACATCTTTCTACAATGAGCAGTTCTTC. Filled out from reference TRBV2 and TRBJ2-1, the complete variable domain reads EPEVTQTPSHQVTQMGQEVILRCVPISNHLYFYWYRQILGQKVEFLVSFYNNEISEKSEIFDDQFSVERPDGSNFTLKIRSTKLEDSAMYFCASSVGTSFYNEQFFGPGTRLTVL.

The chain is built from TRBV27 and TRBJ2-1, with 16 bases lining up with TRBD2. V shed 5 bases and J 12 bases; nucleotides not matched to a gene: 7. Germline lookup yields CDR1 MNHEY and CDR2 SMNVEV (reference sequence). CDR3 size: 15 residues. The DNA of the CDR3 is TGTGCCAGCAGTACGGGACTAGCGGGAGGGTTATGGCAGTTCTTC. Its translation is CASSTGLAGGLWQFF.

The rearrangement joins TRBV6-5 to TRBJ1-5, with 8 nucleotides matching TRBD1. Per germline, CDR1 MNHEY and CDR2 SVGAGI. The CDR3 is made up of 14 amino acids. The junction had 5 bases not matched to a gene; V was cut back by 4 bases and J by 6 bases. CDR3 region: CASSSQGAGQPQHF. The DNA of the CDR3 is TGTGCCAGCAGTTCGCAGGGGGCGGGTCAGCCCCAGCATTTT.

This chain connects TRBV5-1 to TRBJ1-4; 8 bases fit TRBD1. J was trimmed by 2 bases and V by 0 bases; bases with no gene match: 3. This CDR3 has 16 amino acids. The germline V gene encodes CDR1 SGHRS and CDR2 YFSETQ. CDR3 coding DNA: TGCGCCAGCAGCTTGGACAGGGGGGTGACTAATGAAAAACTGTTTTTT. It specifies CASSLDRGVTNEKLFF.

The rearrangement uses TRBV2 and TRBJ2-7; 11 bases map to TRBD2. The V and J ends lost 6 bases and 1 base, in that order; junction bases with no gene match: 5. Germline V lookup: CDR1 SNHLY, CDR2 FYNNEI. CDR3 length: 15 amino acids. The CDR3 DNA is TGTGCCAGCAGCGGAACTAGCGGGAGTTCCTACGAGCAGTACTTC. Translated, it gives CASSGTSGSSYEQYF.

With regard to this clone: In the same sample, other DNA sequences code for this CDR3. This chain connects TRBV28 to TRBJ1-5; D uncertain. Trimming took off 3 bases at V and 0 bases at J, with 9 bases between the two ends. The V gene's germline CDR1 is MDHEN and CDR2 SYDVKM. The CDR3 totals 15 residues. CDR3 loop: CASSFAGYSNQPQHF. CDR3 nucleotide sequence: TGTGCCAGCAGTTTTGCGGGCTATAGCAATCAGCCCCAGCATTTT.

In regard to this clone: Within the sample, other DNA sequences also encode this same CDR3. V gene TRBV2 combines with J gene TRBJ2-7; maybe TRBD1 (5 bases). CDR3 length equals 13 residues. Germline V gene data show CDR1 as SNHLY and CDR2 as FYNNEI. The V and J ends lost 6 bases and 1 base respectively, with 10 bases between them. The CDR3 DNA reads TGTGCCAGCAGCCAGGGTTTTTCCTACGAGCAGTACTTC. Protein sequence: CASSQGFSYEQYF. Full variable domain (rest looked up from reference TRBV2 and TRBJ2-7): EPEVTQTPSHQVTQMGQEVILRCVPISNHLYFYWYRQILGQKVEFLVSFYNNEISEKSEIFDDQFSVERPDGSNFTLKIRSTKLEDSAMYFCASSQGFSYEQYFGPGTRLTVT.

This clone was detected only a few times. V is TRBV30 and J is TRBJ1-3; D possibly corresponds to TRBD1 (5 bases). This CDR3 comprises 13 residues. Germline V gene lookup returns CDR1 GTSNPN and CDR2 SVGIG (reference sequence). V lost 2 bases, J lost 0 bases, and 5 bases lay in between. CDR3 in amino acids: CAWSTGSGNTIYF. CDR3 DNA: TGTGCCTGGAGTACAGGCTCTGGAAACACCATATATTTT.

The CDR3 spells CASSPGQGHTEAFF. The CDR3, as DNA: TGTGCCAGCAGCCCAGGACAGGGCCACACTGAAGCTTTCTTT. The V call is TRBV11-2, the J call TRBJ1-1; 8 bases agree with TRBD1. Losses at the gene ends were 5 bases for V and 3 bases for J; bases not matched to a gene: 5. The germline V gene encodes CDR1 SGHAT and CDR2 FQNNGV. The CDR3 length is 14 residues. The full variable domain, completed using reference TRBV11-2 and TRBJ1-1, is EAGVAQSPRYKIIEKRQSVAFWCNPISGHATLYWYQQILGQGPKLLIQFQNNGVVDDSQLPKDRFSAERLKGVDSTLKIQPAKLEDSAVYLCASSPGQGHTEAFFGQGTRLTVV.

The rearrangement links TRBV5-1 to TRBJ2-5; a possible D gene is TRBD1 (6 bases). This CDR3 comprises 16 residues. Germline V gene data show CDR1 as SGHRS and CDR2 as YFSETQ. V was clipped by 0 bases and J by 0 bases, with 12 bases between them. CDR3 amino acids: CASSLGLDRYQETQYF. The CDR3 DNA sequence: TGCGCCAGCAGCTTGGGGTTAGACAGGTACCAAGAGACCCAGTACTTC.

This chain links TRBV28 with TRBJ1-2, with a weak D call TRBD1 (5 bases). Trimming shortened V by 10 bases and J by 7 bases, and 16 bases separated the two germline ends. The germline V gene encodes CDR1 MDHEN and CDR2 SYDVKM. The CDR3 totals 12 residues. The CDR3 bases are TGTGCCATGGCTGGGGGGTCGGGTGGCTACACCTTC. Translation: CAMAGGSGGYTF.

This CDR3 is CASSQDSNWEGNTIYF. CDR3 DNA: TGCGCCAGCAGCCAAGATTCCAATTGGGAGGGAAACACCATATATTTT. This chain connects TRBV4-1 to TRBJ1-3; D not resolved. This CDR3 region has 16 residues. Per germline, CDR1 MGHRA and CDR2 YSYEKL. The V and J ends lost 0 bases and 4 bases respectively, with 13 bases between them.

The chain links TRBV7-2 to TRBJ1-2; unclear D gene. CDR3 size: 13 residues. V lost 1 base, J lost 13 bases, and 16 bases lay in between. From germline, CDR1 is SGHTA and CDR2 FQGNSA. CDR3: CASSLGPGLFSTF. The CDR3 DNA reads TGTGCCAGCAGCTTAGGGCCAGGCCTCTTCTCCACCTTC.

This chain connects TRBV30 to TRBJ2-5; D is possibly TRBD2 (6 bases). The CDR3 covers 15 residues. Germline CDR1 and CDR2: GTSNPN and SVGIG (reference sequence). The V gene lost 1 base and the J gene lost 3 bases, with 15 bases spanning the gap. CDR3 nucleotides: TGTGCCTGGAGTGCGACACGGGACTCAAAAGAGACCCAGTACTTC. Its translation is CAWSATRDSKETQYF.